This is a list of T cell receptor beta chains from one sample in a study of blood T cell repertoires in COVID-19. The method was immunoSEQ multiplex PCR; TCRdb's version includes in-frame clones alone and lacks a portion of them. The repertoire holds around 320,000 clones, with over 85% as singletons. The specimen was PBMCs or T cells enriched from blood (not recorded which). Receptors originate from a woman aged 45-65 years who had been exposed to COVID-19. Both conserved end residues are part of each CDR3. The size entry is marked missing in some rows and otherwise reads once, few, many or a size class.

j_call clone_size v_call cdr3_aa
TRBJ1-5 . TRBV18 CASSPTVAGVSNQPQHF
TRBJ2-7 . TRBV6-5 CASSYSEGRAYEQYF
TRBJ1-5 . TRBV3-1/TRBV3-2 CASSPGTGGGNQPQHF
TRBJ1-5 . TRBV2 CASSESLTGSNQPQHF
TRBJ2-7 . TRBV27 CASSSRTSASYEQYF
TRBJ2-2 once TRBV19 CASSIPGQGTGELFF
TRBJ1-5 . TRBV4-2 CASSQDRGRGNQPQHF
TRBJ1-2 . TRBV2 CASRTGLGGYTF
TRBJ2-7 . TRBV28 CASSRDWDRGNYEQYF
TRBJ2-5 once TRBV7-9 CASSFSLAGEETQYF
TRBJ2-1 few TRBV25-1 CASGLIGTGSYNEQFF
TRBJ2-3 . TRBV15 CATSSGLAGGTSTDTQYF
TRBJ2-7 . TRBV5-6 CASRPIQGSEQYF
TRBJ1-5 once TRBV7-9 CASRLGHRVAYSNQPQHF
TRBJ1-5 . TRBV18 CASSRDREHQPQHF
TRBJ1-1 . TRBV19 CASSIRTGEKTFF
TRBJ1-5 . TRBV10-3 CAISDTGMNQPQHF
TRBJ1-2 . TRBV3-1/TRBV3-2 CASSQSPWVGAPNYGYTF
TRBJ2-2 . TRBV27 CASNAAGGPNTGELFF
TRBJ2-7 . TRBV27 CASSLKDRGYEQYF
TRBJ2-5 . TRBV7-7 CASSLDQGATQYF
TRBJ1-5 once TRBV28 CASSLAGEIHAWVEPQHF
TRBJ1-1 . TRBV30 CAWRANGPRTEAFF
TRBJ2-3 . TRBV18 CASSVRDTPTDTQYF